These 4 T cell receptor beta chains share one sample of origin, sequenced in a study of preoperative IRX-2 immunotherapy in early breast cancer. Sample treatment: preoperative locoregional IRX-2 cytokine immunotherapy. Using immunoSEQ multiplex PCR, the repertoire was profiled, and TCRdb retains in-frame clones only, with some absent. The table shows about 32,000 clones, with roughly four fifths occurring only once. The sample here was lymph node tissue, taken from a patient treated with IRX-2 immunotherapy. The receptor set was obtained from a human donor with breast cancer.

The chain employs TRBV29-1 and TRBJ2-3, with D tentatively TRBD1 (5 bases). Trimming stripped 1 base from V and 0 bases from J, with 11 bases between. Germline assignment: CDR1 SQVTM and CDR2 ANQGSEA. The CDR3 spans 15 residues. The CDR3 loop is CSVEGYAGSTDTQYF. Written as DNA, the CDR3 is TGCAGCGTTGAAGGGTACGCAGGGAGCACAGATACGCAGTATTTT.

The chain has TRBV6-8 and TRBJ2-3, with D maybe TRBD2 (6 bases). V lost 6 bases and J 1 base, leaving 14 bases between the germline ends. The CDR3 covers 15 residues. Looked up from germline, CDR1 is MNHGY and CDR2 is SAAAGT. CDR3 in amino acids: CASRRGRGGTDTQYF. CDR3 sequence (DNA): TGTGCCAGCAGAAGGGGCCGCGGGGGCACAGATACGCAGTATTTT.

The V gene is TRBV29-1, the J gene TRBJ2-7; 9 bases agree with TRBD2. This CDR3 is 13 amino acids long. Germline values: CDR1 SQVTM, CDR2 ANQGSEA. Unmatched junction bases numbered 6, after V lost 3 bases and J lost 6 bases. The CDR3 is CSVDTSSGTEQYF. DNA for the CDR3: TGCAGCGTTGATACGTCTAGCGGGACCGAGCAGTACTTC.

V gene TRBV30 combines with J gene TRBJ1-4; a weak D match, TRBD1 (6 bases). Germline V gene data show CDR1 as GTSNPN and CDR2 as SVGIG (reference sequence). V was pared by 0 bases and J by 9 bases, with 17 bases between. The CDR3 consists of 15 residues. The CDR3 region has the DNA TGTGCCTGGAGTGTACGGGTACAGGGAGAGAAAAAACTGTTTTTT. Translated, it gives CAWSVRVQGEKKLFF.